The 25 T cell receptor beta chains listed next were all sequenced from one sample in a study of Ad26.COV2.S vaccination and SARS-CoV-2 variants (dated by TCRdb to the early 2020s). The treatment or condition label corresponds to: about 20 received Ad26.COV2.S at low or high dose, single or two shots; 5 received placebo; per-sample allocation not given. Repertoires of vaccine and placebo recipients were sequenced from samples taken on day 63 after the first injection. The library relied on the immunoSEQ multiplex PCR assay. TCRdb mirrors the immuneACCESS table, restricted to in-frame sequences. Some clones are absent from its copies; in checked studies, under half trace to an unresolved V gene, and the reason for the others is unknown. Here the sample has some 350,000 clones; around 90% occur a single time. Jointly, the top ten make up around 5% of the sample. The sample consisted of peripheral blood, taken in a trial of Ad26.COV2.S vaccine versus placebo. The origin of the receptors is a person between 18 and 59 years old who received the Ad26.COV2.S COVID-19 vaccine or a placebo.

This chain joins TRBV7-2 and TRBJ1-2; D remains unclear. Germline CDR1 is SGHTA and CDR2 is FQGNSA. This CDR3 is built from 13 residues. V was trimmed by 1 base and J by 8 bases, leaving 11 bases between them. The CDR3 DNA follows: TGTGCCAGCAGCTTAGAAGGCGCCTTGGGCTACACCTTC. Its protein product is CASSLEGALGYTF.

The chain is built from TRBV19 and TRBJ2-5; 9 bases map to TRBD1. The CDR3 spans 14 residues. Per germline, CDR1 LNHDA and CDR2 SQIVND (reference sequence). The V and J ends lost 6 bases and 1 base, in that order; junction bases with no gene match: 3. As DNA, the CDR3 is TGTGCCAGTAGACAGGGGGCCCTCCAAGAGACCCAGTACTTC. This gives the protein CASRQGALQETQYF.

V gene TRBV5-1 combines with J gene TRBJ2-7; 10 positions agree with TRBD2. This CDR3 is 14 amino acids long. The trim removed 2 bases at V and 7 bases at J, leaving 6 bases unmatched. Germline V gene sequence: CDR1 SGHRS, CDR2 YFSETQ. CDR3 sequence: CASSLSGGASEQYF. The CDR3 DNA reads as TGCGCCAGCAGCTTAAGCGGGGGGGCTTCTGAGCAGTACTTC.

The count of this clone is one. This sequence joins TRBV6-6 and TRBJ1-5; D ambiguous. The ends were cut back, 4 bases at V and 6 bases at J, with 4 bases in the middle. This CDR3 contains 11 residues. Germline loops: CDR1 MNHNY, CDR2 SVGAGI (reference sequence). In DNA, the CDR3 is TGTGCCAGCAGTTCATCTCAGCCCCAGCATTTT. The encoded protein is CASSSSQPQHF.

The chain combines TRBV30 with TRBJ2-3, with 9 positions matching TRBD1. Germline V lookup: CDR1 GTSNPN, CDR2 SVGIG (reference sequence). J lost 6 bases, V lost 6 bases, and 10 bases had no gene match. The CDR3 totals 14 residues. The CDR3: CACSETGGLDTQYF. The CDR3 DNA follows: TGTGCCTGTTCCGAGACAGGGGGTTTGGATACGCAGTATTTT. The variable domain in full, completed from reference TRBV30 and TRBJ2-3, reads SQTIHQWPATLVQPVGSPLSLECTVEGTSNPNLYWYRQAAGRGLQLLFYSVGIGQISSEVPQNLSASRPQDRQFILSSKKLLLSDSGFYLCACSETGGLDTQYFGPGTRLTVL.

The chain uses TRBV14 and TRBJ1-1; D not certain. Germline assignment: CDR1 SGHDN and CDR2 FVKESK. With 1 base removed from V and 0 bases from J, the gap between germline ends came to 18 bases. The CDR3 spans 18 residues. CDR3 residues: CASSQGIIWRALNTEAFF. Written as DNA, the CDR3 is TGTGCCAGCAGCCAAGGTATAATTTGGAGGGCCCTGAACACTGAAGCTTTCTTT.

This sequence joins TRBV27 and TRBJ2-7, with D maybe TRBD2 (5 bases). With 6 bases removed from V and 3 bases from J, the gap between germline ends came to 33 bases. This CDR3 contains 20 residues. CDR1 and CDR2 (germline): MNHEY, SMNVEV (reference sequence). The CDR3 loop reads CASSYYLRPLGVQKSYEQYV. The DNA of the CDR3 is TGTGCCAGCAGCTATTATCTCCGCCCTCTCGGGGTCCAAAAGAGCTACGAGCAGTACGTC.

The CDR3 DNA reads as TGTGCCAGCAGTTACTTGGGACAGAGTGTGAACACTGAAGCTTTCTTT. Its protein product is CASSYLGQSVNTEAFF. The chain recombines TRBV6-2 or TRBV6-3 with TRBJ1-1; 7 nucleotides match TRBD1. This CDR3 contains 16 residues. With 1 base clipped from V and 0 bases from J, the junction kept 5 bases outside the gene matches. CDR1 is MNHEY, CDR2 SVGEGT, per germline.

The sample holds one count of this clone. The chain has TRBV4-1 and TRBJ2-3; no firm D call. The CDR3 spans 15 residues. Germline V gene data show CDR1 as MGHRA and CDR2 as YSYEKL. Between the trimmed V and J ends, which lost 4 bases and 0 bases, there was a span of 11 bases. The DNA of the CDR3 is TGCGCCAGCAGCCCAAGAGATTCTAGCACAGATACGCAGTATTTT. This sequence encodes CASSPRDSSTDTQYF.

The chain has TRBV9 and TRBJ1-4; D gene uncertain. V lost 2 bases to trimming and J lost 8 bases, with 16 bases between them. The CDR3 is made up of 15 amino acids. The germline gives CDR1 SGDLS, CDR2 YYNGEE. The CDR3 reads CASSVMAGWGEKLFF. The CDR3 nucleotides read TGTGCCAGCAGCGTGATGGCCGGGTGGGGAGAAAAACTGTTTTTT.

This chain joins TRBV15 and TRBJ2-5; D is ambiguous. The germline V and J ends were trimmed by 0 bases and 4 bases, with 15 bases remaining between them. Germline assignment: CDR1 LNHNV and CDR2 YYDKDF (reference sequence). There are 16 residues in the CDR3. CDR3 sequence (DNA): TGTGCCACCAGCAGAGATCCCGGGCCGTCCGGAGAGACCCAGTACTTC. This gives the protein CATSRDPGPSGETQYF.

V usage is TRBV18 and J usage is TRBJ1-6; D may be TRBD1 (5 bases). V lost 4 bases and J 7 bases, leaving 14 bases between the germline ends. The CDR3 covers 15 residues. Germline V gene lookup returns CDR1 KGHSH and CDR2 LQKENI. This CDR3 reads CASSHDGTENSPLHF. CDR3 DNA sequence: TGTGCCAGCTCACATGACGGGACGGAAAATTCACCCCTCCACTTT.

This clone was seen a handful of times. J is TRBJ1-1 and V is TRBV7-9, with D tentatively TRBD1 (5 bases). This CDR3 is built from 13 residues. CDR1 is SEHNR, CDR2 FQNEAQ, per germline (reference sequence). Trimming left V 2 bases short and J 5 bases short, with 9 bases between. The CDR3 here is CASSLTRETEAFF. The CDR3 DNA reads TGTGCCAGCAGCTTAACCAGGGAGACTGAAGCTTTCTTT.

This chain connects TRBV19 to TRBJ1-2; D is perhaps TRBD1 (6 bases). Per germline, CDR1 LNHDA and CDR2 SQIVND (reference sequence). CDR3 length: 14 amino acids. Trimming took off 2 bases at V and 6 bases at J, with 13 bases between the two ends. In DNA form, the CDR3 reads TGTGCCAGTAGTATACTGGGGGCAGGGGATGGCTACACCTTC. The encoded protein is CASSILGAGDGYTF.

The chain is built from TRBV7-2 and TRBJ2-3; possibly TRBD1 or TRBD2 for D (5 bases each). V lost 6 bases and J 6 bases, leaving 22 bases between the germline ends. The germline V gene encodes CDR1 SGHTA and CDR2 FQGNSA. The CDR3 has 16 amino acids. In DNA form, the CDR3 reads TGTGCCAGCAGTTACCATCTTCCGGGACCTACGGATACGCAGTATTTT. Amino acid sequence: CASSYHLPGPTDTQYF.

The CDR3 nucleotides are TGCGCCAGCAGCCAAGAATACGGGACAGGGGATTTAGCTTTCTTT. Encoded protein: CASSQEYGTGDLAFF. The rearrangement joins TRBV4-3 to TRBJ1-1; 10 bases line up with TRBD1. Germline V gene sequence: CDR1 LGHNA, CDR2 YSLEER. V dropped 0 bases and J dropped 10; count of bases not matched to a gene: 8. The CDR3 has 15 amino acids.

The gene calls are TRBV29-1 and TRBJ2-7; perhaps TRBD2 as D (6 bases). The CDR3 is 12 residues long. Trimming left V 7 bases short and J 2 bases short, with 12 bases between. Looked up from germline, CDR1 is SQVTM and CDR2 is ANQGSEA. CDR3: CSAGTVTYEQYF. The CDR3 bases are TGCAGCGCCGGGACTGTTACCTACGAGCAGTACTTC.

Only one count was recorded for this clone. The J gene is TRBJ1-2, the V gene TRBV19; a weak D match, TRBD1 (5 bases). Germline lookup yields CDR1 LNHDA and CDR2 SQIVND (reference sequence). Trimming pared 4 bases from V and 3 bases from J, leaving 18 bases between. This CDR3 is built from 16 residues. CDR3 coding DNA: TGTGCCAGTAGTAAGGGACCGAGCTCCGACTACTATGGCTACACCTTC. This sequence encodes CASSKGPSSDYYGYTF.

The V gene is TRBV3-1 (or the pseudogene TRBV3-2), the J gene TRBJ1-5; a weak D match, TRBD1 (5 bases). V was trimmed by 3 bases and J by 1 base, leaving 28 bases between them. The CDR3 totals 21 residues. The germline CDR1 and CDR2 sequences are LGHDT and YNNKEL (reference sequence). The CDR3: CASSHEASGTQDFNSNQPQHF. The CDR3 DNA is TGTGCCAGCAGCCACGAAGCCTCCGGGACTCAAGATTTCAACAGCAATCAGCCCCAGCATTTT.

The J gene is TRBJ2-7, the V gene TRBV4-1; D might be TRBD2 (6 bases). CDR1 is MGHRA and CDR2 is YSYEKL in the germline V gene. The CDR3 extends over 17 amino acids. The germline V and J ends were trimmed by 3 bases and 7 bases, with 25 bases remaining between them. The CDR3 DNA reads as TGCGCCAGCAGCCAGGGAATCCCGGGACTCTTTAATATTGAGCAGTACTTC. This sequence encodes CASSQGIPGLFNIEQYF.

The chain employs TRBV6-5 and TRBJ1-6; D is unresolved. Germline CDR1 MNHEY, CDR2 SVGAGI. Trimming left V 8 bases short and J 8 bases short, with 19 bases between. This CDR3 comprises 15 residues. The CDR3 DNA reads TGTGCCAGCTCCATTCAGGCGGATCTCTATTCACCCCTCCACTTT. Its translation is CASSIQADLYSPLHF.

The chain couples TRBV11-3 to TRBJ2-4; possibly TRBD1 for D (6 bases). CDR1 is SGHNT and CDR2 is YENEEA in the germline V gene. The CDR3 covers 12 residues. Trimming left V 5 bases short and J 5 bases short, with 7 bases between. The CDR3 sequence is CASSRTENIQYF. The CDR3 DNA reads TGTGCCAGCAGCCGGACAGAAAACATTCAGTACTTC.

The gene calls are TRBV15 and TRBJ2-5; possible D gene TRBD2, 5 bases. The germline V gene encodes CDR1 LNHNV and CDR2 YYDKDF (reference sequence). The V and J ends lost 4 bases and 4 bases respectively, with 10 bases between them. This CDR3 has 13 amino acids. The CDR3 protein is CATSNGMGETQYF. In DNA form, the CDR3 reads TGTGCCACCAGCAACGGGATGGGAGAGACCCAGTACTTC.

The genes are TRBV28 and TRBJ1-6; the D is unclear. CDR1 and CDR2 from the germline V gene are MDHEN and SYDVKM. The CDR3 is made up of 17 amino acids. Between the trimmed V and J ends, which lost 1 base and 9 bases, there was a span of 19 bases. The CDR3 nucleotides are TGTGCCAGCAGTTTATCAAAGATTAACTCCGTCGGTTCACCCCTCCACTTT. As protein: CASSLSKINSVGSPLHF.

The chain recombines TRBV6-4 with TRBJ2-1, with D possibly being TRBD2 (6 bases). Per germline, CDR1 MRHNA and CDR2 SNTAGT. V was pared by 2 bases and J by 6 bases, with 17 bases between. This CDR3 region has 16 residues. The CDR3 region is CASSDGTVREINEQFF. The DNA for the CDR3 is TGTGCCAGCAGTGACGGGACTGTAAGGGAAATCAATGAGCAGTTCTTC.